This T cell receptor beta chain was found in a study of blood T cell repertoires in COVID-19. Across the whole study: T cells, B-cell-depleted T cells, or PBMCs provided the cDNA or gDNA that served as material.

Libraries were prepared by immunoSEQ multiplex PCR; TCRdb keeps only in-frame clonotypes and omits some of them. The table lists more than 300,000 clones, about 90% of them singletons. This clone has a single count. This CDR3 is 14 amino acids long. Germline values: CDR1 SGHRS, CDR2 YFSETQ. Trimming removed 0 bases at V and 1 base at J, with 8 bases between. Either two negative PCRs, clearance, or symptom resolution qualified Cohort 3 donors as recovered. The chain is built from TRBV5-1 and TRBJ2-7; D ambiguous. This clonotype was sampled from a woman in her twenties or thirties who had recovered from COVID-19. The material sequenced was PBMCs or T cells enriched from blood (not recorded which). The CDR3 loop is CASSLVGGSYEQYF. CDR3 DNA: TGCGCCAGCAGCTTGGTTGGCGGATCCTACGAGCAGTACTTC.